These T cell receptor beta chains were read from a single sample in a study of T-cell reconstitution after alpha-beta-depleted transplantation in children. TCRdb independently ran MiXCR on the PCR reads; one entry per CDR3 protein. The sample lists more than 400,000 distinct CDR3 sequences; more than 9.5% were seen once. The sample consisted of PBMCs, mostly from graft donor cells, taken 180 days after TCRalphabeta/CD19-depleted stem cell transplant. These receptor sequences come from a female patient between 2 and 15 years old who had a stem cell transplant for aplastic anemia, so the T cells may come from the graft donor. Each CDR3 is given with its conserved first and last residue. D genes are given only for firm matches. Size is omitted from some rows. Given values are once, few, many or a class for expanded clones.

j_gene,v_gene,abundance,d_gene,CDR3aa,CDR3nt
TRBJ2-7,TRBV29-1,few,TRBD2,CSATSGYEQYF,TGCAGCGCCACTAGCGGCTACGAGCAGTACTTC
TRBJ2-1,TRBV7-7,few,.,CASSPNLAYNEQFF,TGTGCCAGCAGCCCCAATCTAGCTTACAATGAGCAGTTCTTC
TRBJ1-2,TRBV10-3,few,.,CAIRASRSTNYGYTF,TGTGCCATCAGGGCCTCAAGAAGCACTAACTATGGCTACACCTTC
TRBJ1-1,TRBV29-1,few,.,CSVGPQTNTEAFF,TGCAGCGTTGGCCCTCAGACGAACACTGAAGCTTTCTTT
TRBJ2-5,TRBV20-1,few,.,CSANSERGLLRSETQYF,TGCAGTGCTAACAGCGAACGAGGACTACTGAGGTCGGAGACCCAGTACTTC
TRBJ1-1,TRBV11-2,few,.,CASSSITGPTTEAFF,TGTGCCAGCAGCTCGATAACAGGGCCGACCACTGAAGCTTTCTTT
TRBJ2-2,TRBV7-2,.,TRBD2,CASSSLAGVGGTGELFF,TGTGCCAGCAGCTCACTAGCGGGAGTTGGAGGCACCGGGGAGCTGTTTTTT
TRBJ2-3,TRBV12-5,.,.,CASGLVRTGRGTTDTQYF,TGTGCTAGTGGTTTGGTCCGGACAGGTCGGGGGACCACAGATACGCAGTATTTT
TRBJ1-5,TRBV3-1,.,.,CASSQAHYSNQPQHF,TGTGCCAGCAGCCAAGCACACTATAGCAATCAGCCCCAGCATTTT
TRBJ2-1,TRBV5-1,few,.,CASSAGTLEFF,TGCGCCAGCAGCGCAGGGACTCTAGAGTTCTTC
TRBJ1-4,TRBV20-1,few,.,CSARVPREATNEKLFF,TGCAGTGCTAGAGTCCCTAGGGAGGCAACTAATGAAAAACTGTTTTTT
TRBJ1-3,TRBV30,few,TRBD1,CAWSVGQSRNTIYF,TGTGCCTGGAGTGTGGGACAGTCTCGAAACACCATATATTTT
TRBJ2-7,TRBV12-3/TRBV12-4,.,.,CASSERSYEQYF,TGTGCCAGCAGTGAGAGATCCTACGAGCAGTACTTC
TRBJ2-3,TRBV28,.,TRBD1,CAINRGVYADTQYF,TGTGCCATCAACAGGGGGGTGTACGCAGATACGCAGTATTTT
TRBJ1-4,TRBV9,few,.,CASSGQRGESREKLFF,TGTGCCAGCAGCGGCCAGAGGGGGGAATCTCGTGAAAAACTGTTTTTT
TRBJ2-2,TRBV7-2,.,TRBD1,CASRKQGAVDTGELFF,TGTGCCAGCAGGAAACAGGGGGCCGTGGACACCGGGGAGCTGTTTTTT
TRBJ2-2,TRBV15,.,TRBD1,CATSSWDREAGELFF,TGTGCCACCAGCTCCTGGGACAGGGAGGCCGGGGAGCTGTTTTTT
TRBJ1-4,TRBV7-9,.,.,CASSLTSREKLFF,TGTGCCAGCAGCTTAACCTCGAGGGAAAAACTGTTTTTT
TRBJ1-1,TRBV20-1,few,.,CSARGLGNTEAFF,TGCAGTGCTAGAGGGCTGGGGAACACTGAAGCTTTCTTT
TRBJ2-1,TRBV15,few,TRBD2,CATSYRTNGRFDEQFF,TGTGCCACCAGCTACCGGACTAACGGGAGGTTTGATGAGCAGTTCTTC
TRBJ2-1,TRBV28,many,TRBD1,CASSFGQVNSEQFF,TGTGCCAGCAGTTTCGGACAGGTGAATTCTGAGCAGTTCTTC
TRBJ2-3,TRBV29-1,.,.,CSVVLGGDTDTQYF,TGCAGCGTTGTATTGGGCGGAGACACAGATACGCAGTATTTT
TRBJ2-1,TRBV20-1,.,.,CSATGLNEQFF,TGCAGTGCTACCGGTTTAAATGAGCAGTTCTTC
TRBJ2-1,TRBV6-7,.,TRBD2,CACSLRGLAGGWAYNEQFF,TGTGCCTGCAGTTTAAGGGGACTAGCGGGAGGGTGGGCCTACAATGAGCAGTTCTTC
TRBJ2-7,TRBV25-1,few,.,CASSVRNSGLGYEQYF,TGTGCCAGCAGTGTACGGAACAGCGGATTGGGGTACGAGCAGTACTTC
TRBJ2-3,TRBV5-1,.,TRBD2,CASSLVFKTSGTDTQYF,TGCGCCAGCAGCTTGGTCTTCAAAACTAGCGGCACAGATACGCAGTATTTT
TRBJ1-5,TRBV20-1,few,.,CSARTGFSNQPQHF,TGCAGTGCGAGAACAGGCTTTAGCAATCAGCCCCAGCATTTT
TRBJ2-7,TRBV29-1,.,TRBD1,CSGTRQGSYEQYF,TGCAGCGGTACGCGACAGGGCTCCTACGAGCAGTACTTC